This T cell receptor (beta chain) was retrieved from a study of T cell responses to AZD1222 COVID-19 vaccine. The overall study: Pooled together were second doses at about 4 or about 12 weeks.

A word on this clone: What it recognizes is unknown.

The assay was immunoSEQ multiplex PCR, and TCRdb's table has in-frame clones only and misses some. This table holds 130,000 to 150,000 clones, roughly 89% found once. In germline, CDR1 is SEHNR, CDR2 FQNEAQ (reference sequence). CDR3 size: 15 residues. V lost 2 bases and J 1 base, leaving 11 bases between the germline ends. General study results and limits: The reported proportion of spike-specific TCRs targeting unmutated variant regions was nearly half. Possibly, clonal diversity was underestimated; donors were largely white British and included more females.

Sample: peripheral blood, taken on day 0 of AZD1222 vaccination. V gene TRBV7-9 combines with J gene TRBJ1-2; D call uncertain. The sequence derives from an adult in good health. In DNA form, the CDR3 reads TGTGCCAGCAGCTTAAGCCTGACGGATAACTATGGCTACACCTTC. It codes for CASSLSLTDNYGYTF.